The present entry profiles one T cell receptor beta chain with its context. Antigen: not known. Germline V CDR1 and CDR2: GTSNPN, SVGIG (reference sequence). This CDR3 comprises 14 residues. V lost 0 bases, J lost 2 bases, and 10 bases lay in between. The sample belongs to a study of cytomegalovirus exposure and HLA in healthy donors. Overall study findings and caveats: Within a later analysis, the majority of CMV-associated TCR beta chains appeared HLA-restricted. Later analysis identified several of the most significant clusters that appeared linked to common viral pathogens. In a later analysis, TCR association rates varied by HLA locus: DRB1 most, HLA-C fewest. Another analysis was done later, and it associated around 17,000 TCR beta sequences with HLA alleles at 0.05 false discovery rate.

The PCR employed 60 Vbeta primers together with 13 Jbeta primers. Sequencing used immunoSEQ multiplex PCR; TCRdb keeps in-frame clones, though not all of them. The sample has some 130,000 clones, more than 75% seen once; the top ten hold approximately 2.1%. The chain recombines TRBV30 with TRBJ2-5, with D possibly matching TRBD1 (5 bases). Material for sequencing was PBMCs. The source of this sequence is a man aged 25-45 years in good health and CMV-seronegative. The CDR3 region is CAWSVGVLQETQYF. The CDR3 DNA reads TGTGCCTGGAGTGTAGGGGTCCTACAAGAGACCCAGTACTTC.